Listed here are 15 T cell receptor beta chains from one sample, sequenced in a study of PD-1 blockade in classical Hodgkin lymphoma. The time point was: newly diagnosed, previously untreated cHL patient sample. Produced via immunoSEQ multiplex PCR; TCRdb's table is partial and in-frame only. Of 45,000 or so clones in the sample, roughly 91% were seen once. Material for sequencing was peripheral blood mononuclear cells (PBMCs). The origin of the receptors is a human donor with classical Hodgkin lymphoma.

This sequence joins TRBV19 and TRBJ2-5; D may be TRBD1 (6 bases). Per the germline V gene, CDR1 is LNHDA and CDR2 is SQIVND (reference sequence). The V gene lost 7 bases and the J gene lost 3 bases, with 15 bases spanning the gap. The CDR3 consists of 14 residues. CDR3 nucleotide sequence: TGTGCCAGTACCAATATAGGGGGAGAAGAGACCCAGTACTTC. This translates into CASTNIGGEETQYF.

The chain employs TRBV6-1 and TRBJ1-5; maybe TRBD1 (6 bases). Deletions cut 0 bases from V and 7 bases from J, with 10 bases between. The germline gives CDR1 MNHNS, CDR2 SASEGT. The CDR3 spans 14 residues. The CDR3: CASSEAQGQQPQHF. CDR3 sequence (DNA): TGTGCCAGCAGTGAAGCGCAGGGGCAGCAGCCCCAGCATTTT.

This sequence joins TRBV4-2 and TRBJ1-3; D is ambiguous. V lost 0 bases and J lost 1, with 16 bases in between. The germline CDR1 and CDR2 sequences are LGHNA and YNFKEQ. The CDR3 runs to 18 residues. CDR3 region: CASSQDSAQAGSGNTIYF. CDR3 in DNA: TGTGCCAGCAGCCAAGATAGCGCCCAAGCGGGGTCTGGAAACACCATATATTTT.

This clone was detected only once. The rearrangement uses TRBV5-4 and TRBJ1-2; 8 bases agree with TRBD1. The V segment lost 3 bases and the J segment 4 bases; nucleotides outside the gene matches: 8. This CDR3 has 15 amino acids. Germline loops: CDR1 SGHNT, CDR2 YYREEE (reference sequence). This chain's CDR3 is CASSWWTGNPYGYTF. CDR3 DNA sequence: TGTGCCAGCAGCTGGTGGACAGGGAATCCCTATGGCTACACCTTC.

The chain uses TRBV21-1 and TRBJ2-7; the tabulated D call, TRBD1, remains unverified against the DNA. TRBV21-1 is tagged as a pseudogene. This CDR3 region has 14 residues. CDR3 bases: TGTGCCAGCAGCAACCCCAGGGGATCCTACGAGCAGTACGTC. This sequence encodes CASSNPRGSYEQYV.

The rearrangement links TRBV29-1 to TRBJ2-5; the D is unclear. Germline CDR1 reads SQVTM; CDR2 reads ANQGSEA. V lost 6 bases to trimming and J lost 0 bases, with 11 bases between them. CDR3 length equals 13 residues. DNA for the CDR3: TGCAGCGTCTCCTCAGAGTACCAAGAGACCCAGTACTTC. It codes for CSVSSEYQETQYF.

This sequence joins TRBV19 and TRBJ1-4, with 8 bases fitting TRBD1. The junction had 17 bases not matched to a gene; V was cut back by 5 bases and J by 12 bases. This CDR3 is built from 16 residues. CDR1 is LNHDA, CDR2 SQIVND, per germline (reference sequence). The chain's CDR3 is CASSAWTGPLLAQLFF. The CDR3 nucleotides are TGTGCCAGTAGTGCCTGGACAGGGCCACTATTGGCGCAACTGTTTTTT.

The chain joins TRBV12-5 to TRBJ1-1; TRBD1 matches 10 bases. After removal of 2 bases from V and 5 bases from J, the junction contained 8 bases not matched to a gene. This CDR3 comprises 16 residues. Germline CDR1 is LGHNT and CDR2 is FRNRAP. Here the CDR3 reads CASGLSWTGGKTEAFF. The CDR3 bases are TGTGCTAGTGGTTTGTCATGGACAGGGGGAAAAACTGAAGCTTTCTTT.

In its sample, this clone was seen once. The rearrangement links TRBV5-8 to TRBJ2-1; TRBD1 aligns across 10 bases. Germline CDR1 is SGHTS and CDR2 is YDEGEE. The J segment lost 4 bases and the V segment lost 4 bases, leaving 2 bases of the junction unmatched. The CDR3 extends over 14 amino acids. The CDR3 loop reads CASSLGQGYNEQFF. The CDR3 DNA reads TGTGCCAGCAGCCTGGGACAGGGGTACAATGAGCAGTTCTTC.

This chain links TRBV5-1 with TRBJ2-7; TRBD1 matches 7 bases. V gave up 4 bases and J gave up 4 bases; unmatched junction bases: 14. Germline values: CDR1 SGHRS, CDR2 YFSETQ. The CDR3 sequence is 16 residues long. The CDR3 spells CASSPRRGTATYEQYF. CDR3 coding DNA: TGCGCCAGCAGCCCACGACGTGGGACAGCCACTTACGAGCAGTACTTC.

This chain joins TRBV6-1 and TRBJ2-7; 10 bases agree with TRBD2. Trimming cost V 1 base and J 7 bases; bases outside gene matches: 7. The germline V gene encodes CDR1 MNHNS and CDR2 SASEGT. The CDR3 spans 15 residues. This chain's CDR3 is CASSEGLAGSGEQYV. In DNA, the CDR3 is TGTGCCAGCAGTGAAGGACTAGCGGGCTCGGGGGAGCAGTACGTC.

The rearrangement joins TRBV6-4 to TRBJ1-1; D gene unclear. Germline CDR1 MRHNA, CDR2 SNTAGT. The V end was cut by 3 bases, the J end by 4 bases, with 9 bases between. The CDR3 covers 13 residues. CDR3 protein: CASSDRPATEAFF. The CDR3 DNA follows: TGTGCCAGCAGTGATCGGCCAGCCACTGAAGCTTTCTTT.

J is TRBJ1-2 and V is TRBV5-6; the D gene is possibly TRBD1 (5 bases). CDR3 length equals 17 residues. V was pared by 0 bases and J by 4 bases, with 19 bases between. The germline gives CDR1 SGHDT, CDR2 YYEEEE. CDR3 amino acids: CASSLARGGVTPYGYTF. DNA of the CDR3: TGTGCCAGCAGCTTGGCTAGGGGAGGGGTCACCCCCTATGGCTACACCTTC.

The chain couples TRBV11-2 to TRBJ2-1; D is undetermined. Per the germline V gene, CDR1 is SGHAT and CDR2 is FQNNGV. This CDR3 has 15 amino acids. V dropped 1 base and J dropped 0 bases, with 7 bases sitting between them. In DNA, the CDR3 is TGTGCCAGCAGCTTAGGTGCGGCCTCCTACAATGAGCAGTTCTTC. Translation gives CASSLGAASYNEQFF.

The CDR3 bases are TGTGCCAGCAGCTTCGGATTGGCGCCCACCTACGAGCAGTACTTC. The encoded protein is CASSFGLAPTYEQYF. The chain links TRBV5-6 to TRBJ2-7; no definite D call. Germline CDR1 reads SGHDT; CDR2 reads YYEEEE. The CDR3 contains 15 residues. The V and J ends lost 2 bases and 2 bases respectively, with 14 bases between them.